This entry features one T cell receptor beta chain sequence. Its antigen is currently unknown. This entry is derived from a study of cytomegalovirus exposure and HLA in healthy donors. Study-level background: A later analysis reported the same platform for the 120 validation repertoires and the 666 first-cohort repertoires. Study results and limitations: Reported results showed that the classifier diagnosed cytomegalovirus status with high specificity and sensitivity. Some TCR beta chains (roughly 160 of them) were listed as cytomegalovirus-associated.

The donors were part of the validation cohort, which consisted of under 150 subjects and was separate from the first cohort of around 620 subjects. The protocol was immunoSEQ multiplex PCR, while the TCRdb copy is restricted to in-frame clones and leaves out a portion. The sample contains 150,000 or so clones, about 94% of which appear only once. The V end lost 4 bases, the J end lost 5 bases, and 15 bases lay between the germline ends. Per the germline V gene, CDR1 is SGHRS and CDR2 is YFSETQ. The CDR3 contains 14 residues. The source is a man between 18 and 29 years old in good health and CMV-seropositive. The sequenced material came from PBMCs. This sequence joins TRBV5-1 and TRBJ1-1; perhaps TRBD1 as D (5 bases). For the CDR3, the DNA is TGCGCCAGCAGCGCAGAGACGGGGGGGACTGAAGCTTTCTTT. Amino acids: CASSAETGGTEAFF.